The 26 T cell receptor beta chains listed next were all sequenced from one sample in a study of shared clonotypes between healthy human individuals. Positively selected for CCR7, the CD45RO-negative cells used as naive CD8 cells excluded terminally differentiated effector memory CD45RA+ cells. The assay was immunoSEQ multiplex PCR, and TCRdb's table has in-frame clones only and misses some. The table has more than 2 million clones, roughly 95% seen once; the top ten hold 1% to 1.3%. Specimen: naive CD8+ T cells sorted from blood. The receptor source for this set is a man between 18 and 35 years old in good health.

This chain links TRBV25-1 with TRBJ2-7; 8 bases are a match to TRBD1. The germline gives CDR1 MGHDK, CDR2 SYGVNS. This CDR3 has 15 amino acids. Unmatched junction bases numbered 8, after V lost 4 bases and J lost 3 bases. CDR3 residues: CASSGQGYKRYEQYF. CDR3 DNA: TGTGCCAGCAGTGGACAGGGGTACAAGCGCTACGAGCAGTACTTC.

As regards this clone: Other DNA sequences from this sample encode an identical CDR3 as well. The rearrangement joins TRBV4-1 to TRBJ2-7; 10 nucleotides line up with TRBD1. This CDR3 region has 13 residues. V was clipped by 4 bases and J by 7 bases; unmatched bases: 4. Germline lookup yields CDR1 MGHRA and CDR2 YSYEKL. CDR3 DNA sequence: TGCGCCAGCAGCCCCGGACAGGGGGAGGAGCAGTACTTC. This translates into CASSPGQGEEQYF.

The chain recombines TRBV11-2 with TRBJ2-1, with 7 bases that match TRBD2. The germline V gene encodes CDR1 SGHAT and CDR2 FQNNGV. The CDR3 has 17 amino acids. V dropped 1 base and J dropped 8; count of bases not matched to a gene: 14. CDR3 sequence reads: CASSLAGAGWGWDEQFF. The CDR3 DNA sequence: TGTGCCAGCAGCTTAGCAGGAGCGGGATGGGGGTGGGATGAGCAGTTCTTC.

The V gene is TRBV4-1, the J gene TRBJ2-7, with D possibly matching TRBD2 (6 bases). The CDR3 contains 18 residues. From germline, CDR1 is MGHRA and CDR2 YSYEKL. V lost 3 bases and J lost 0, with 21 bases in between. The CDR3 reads CASSHQDLREFTSYEQYF. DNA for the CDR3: TGCGCCAGCAGCCATCAAGACCTCCGGGAGTTTACCTCCTACGAGCAGTACTTC.

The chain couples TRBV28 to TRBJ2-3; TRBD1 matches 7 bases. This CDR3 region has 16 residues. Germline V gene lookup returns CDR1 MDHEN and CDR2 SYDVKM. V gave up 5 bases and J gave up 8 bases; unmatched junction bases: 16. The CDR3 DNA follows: TGTGCCAGCAGTCTTTACAGGGGAGAAGGGCATGGTACGCAGTATTTT. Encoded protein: CASSLYRGEGHGTQYF.

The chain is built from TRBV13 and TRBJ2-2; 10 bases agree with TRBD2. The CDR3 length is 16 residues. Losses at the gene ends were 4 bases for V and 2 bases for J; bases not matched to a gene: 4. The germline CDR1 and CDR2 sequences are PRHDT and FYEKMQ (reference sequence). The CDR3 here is CASSSLAGVNTGELFF. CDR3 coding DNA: TGTGCCAGCAGCTCGCTAGCGGGAGTTAACACCGGGGAGCTGTTTTTT.

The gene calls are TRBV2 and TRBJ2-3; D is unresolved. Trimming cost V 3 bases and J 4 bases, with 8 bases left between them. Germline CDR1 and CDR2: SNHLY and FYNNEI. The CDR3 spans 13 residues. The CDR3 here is CASSDFNADTQYF. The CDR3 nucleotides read TGTGCCAGCAGTGACTTCAACGCAGATACGCAGTATTTT.

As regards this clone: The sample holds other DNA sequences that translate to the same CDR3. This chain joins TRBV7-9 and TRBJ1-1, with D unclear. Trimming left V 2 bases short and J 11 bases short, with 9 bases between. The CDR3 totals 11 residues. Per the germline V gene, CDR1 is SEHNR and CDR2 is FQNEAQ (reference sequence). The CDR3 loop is CASSLRPEAFF. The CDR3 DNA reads TGTGCCAGCAGCTTACGGCCGGAGGCTTTCTTT. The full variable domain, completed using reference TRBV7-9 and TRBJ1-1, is DTGVSQNPRHKITKRGQNVTFRCDPISEHNRLYWYRQTLGQGPEFLTYFQNEAQLEKSRLLSDRFSAERPKGSFSTLEIQRTEQGDSAMYLCASSLRPEAFFGQGTRLTVV.

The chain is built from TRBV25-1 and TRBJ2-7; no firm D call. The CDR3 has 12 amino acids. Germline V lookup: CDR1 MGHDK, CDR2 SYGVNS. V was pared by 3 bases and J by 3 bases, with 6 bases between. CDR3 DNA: TGTGCCAGCAGTGATGGCCTCTACGAGCAGTACTTC. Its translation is CASSDGLYEQYF.

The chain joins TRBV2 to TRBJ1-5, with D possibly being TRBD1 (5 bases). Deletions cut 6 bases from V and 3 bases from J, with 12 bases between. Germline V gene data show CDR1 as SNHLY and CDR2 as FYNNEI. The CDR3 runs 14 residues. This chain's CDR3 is CASSPAGYNQPQHF. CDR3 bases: TGTGCCAGCAGCCCGGCAGGGTACAATCAGCCCCAGCATTTT.

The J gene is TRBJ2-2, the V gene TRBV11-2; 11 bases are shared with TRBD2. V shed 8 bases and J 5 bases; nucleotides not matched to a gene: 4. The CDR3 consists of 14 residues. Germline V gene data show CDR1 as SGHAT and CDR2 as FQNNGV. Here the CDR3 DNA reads TGTGCCAGCTCCGGGACTAGCGGAACCGGGGAGCTGTTTTTT. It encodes CASSGTSGTGELFF. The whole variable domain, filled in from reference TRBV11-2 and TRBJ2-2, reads EAGVAQSPRYKIIEKRQSVAFWCNPISGHATLYWYQQILGQGPKLLIQFQNNGVVDDSQLPKDRFSAERLKGVDSTLKIQPAKLEDSAVYLCASSGTSGTGELFFGEGSRLTVL.

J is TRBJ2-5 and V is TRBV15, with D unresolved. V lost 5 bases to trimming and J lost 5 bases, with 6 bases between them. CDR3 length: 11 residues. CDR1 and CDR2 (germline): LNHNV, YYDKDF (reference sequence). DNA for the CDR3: TGTGCCACCAGCTCCCTGGAGACCCAGTACTTC. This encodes CATSSLETQYF.

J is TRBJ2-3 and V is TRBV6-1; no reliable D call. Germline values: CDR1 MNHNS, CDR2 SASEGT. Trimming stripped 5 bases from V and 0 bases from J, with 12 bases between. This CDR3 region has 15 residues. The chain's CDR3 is CASSTWTVSTDTQYF. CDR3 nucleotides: TGTGCCAGCAGTACATGGACGGTGAGCACAGATACGCAGTATTTT.

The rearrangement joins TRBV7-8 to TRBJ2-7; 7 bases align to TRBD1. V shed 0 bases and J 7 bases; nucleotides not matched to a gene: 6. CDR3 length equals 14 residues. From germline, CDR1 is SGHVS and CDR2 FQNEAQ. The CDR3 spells CASSLASGGEEQYF. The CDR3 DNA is TGTGCCAGCAGCTTAGCCTCAGGGGGTGAAGAGCAGTACTTC.

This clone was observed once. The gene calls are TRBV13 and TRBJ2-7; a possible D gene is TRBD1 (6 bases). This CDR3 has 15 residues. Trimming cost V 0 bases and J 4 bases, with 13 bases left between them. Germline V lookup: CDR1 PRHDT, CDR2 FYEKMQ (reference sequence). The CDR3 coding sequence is TGTGCCAGCAGCTTAGGTGGGACATATCGGTACGAGCAGTACTTC. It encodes CASSLGGTYRYEQYF.

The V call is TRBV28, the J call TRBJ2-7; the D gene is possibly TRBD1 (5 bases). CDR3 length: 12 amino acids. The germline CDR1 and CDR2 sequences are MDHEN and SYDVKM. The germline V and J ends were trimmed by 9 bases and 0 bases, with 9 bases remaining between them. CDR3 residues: CASQDISYEQYF. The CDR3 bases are TGTGCCAGTCAGGACATCTCCTACGAGCAGTACTTC.

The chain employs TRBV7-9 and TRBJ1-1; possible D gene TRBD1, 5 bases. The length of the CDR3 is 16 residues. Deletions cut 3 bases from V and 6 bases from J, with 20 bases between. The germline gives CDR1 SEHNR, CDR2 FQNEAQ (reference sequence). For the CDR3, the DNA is TGTGCCAGCAGCTTTTCAGGGACGAGAAGATGGTCTGAAGCTTTCTTT. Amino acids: CASSFSGTRRWSEAFF.

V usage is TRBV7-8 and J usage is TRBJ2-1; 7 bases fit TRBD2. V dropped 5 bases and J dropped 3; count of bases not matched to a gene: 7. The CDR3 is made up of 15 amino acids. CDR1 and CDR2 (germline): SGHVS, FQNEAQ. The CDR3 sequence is CASSPSGNRYNEQFF. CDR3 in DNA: TGTGCCAGCAGCCCCAGCGGGAATCGCTACAATGAGCAGTTCTTC.

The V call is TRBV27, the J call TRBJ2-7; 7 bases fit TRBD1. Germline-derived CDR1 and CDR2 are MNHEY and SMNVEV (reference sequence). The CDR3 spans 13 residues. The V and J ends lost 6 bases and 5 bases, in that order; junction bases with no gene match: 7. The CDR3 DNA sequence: TGTGCCAGCAGAAAGACAGGGAGCGACGAGCAGTACTTC. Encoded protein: CASRKTGSDEQYF.

The CDR3 here is CASMDDSYEQYF. As DNA, the CDR3 is TGTGCCAGCATGGACGACTCCTACGAGCAGTACTTC. This chain uses TRBV7-9 with TRBJ2-7, with no clear D. V was cut by 7 bases and J by 0 bases, with 7 bases left in between. Germline CDR1 and CDR2: SEHNR and FQNEAQ (reference sequence). The CDR3 loop spans 12 amino acids.

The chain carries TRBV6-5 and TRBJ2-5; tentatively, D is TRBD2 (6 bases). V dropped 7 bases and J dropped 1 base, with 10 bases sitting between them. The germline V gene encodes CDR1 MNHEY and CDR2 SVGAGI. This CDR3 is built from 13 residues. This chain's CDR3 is CASNHGGQETQYF. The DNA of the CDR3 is TGTGCCAGCAACCACGGGGGCCAAGAGACCCAGTACTTC.

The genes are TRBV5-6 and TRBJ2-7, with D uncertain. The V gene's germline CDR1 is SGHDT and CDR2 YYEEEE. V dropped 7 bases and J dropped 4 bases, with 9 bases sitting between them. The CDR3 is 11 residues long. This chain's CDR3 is CASADLYEQYF. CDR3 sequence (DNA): TGTGCCAGCGCCGACCTGTACGAGCAGTACTTC.

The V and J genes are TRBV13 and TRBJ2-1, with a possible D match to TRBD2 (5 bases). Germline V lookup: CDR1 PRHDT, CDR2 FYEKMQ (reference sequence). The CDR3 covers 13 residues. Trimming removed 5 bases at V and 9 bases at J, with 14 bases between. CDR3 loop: CASSEGPRSEQFF. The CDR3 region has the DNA TGTGCCAGCAGCGAGGGCCCGAGATCTGAGCAGTTCTTC.

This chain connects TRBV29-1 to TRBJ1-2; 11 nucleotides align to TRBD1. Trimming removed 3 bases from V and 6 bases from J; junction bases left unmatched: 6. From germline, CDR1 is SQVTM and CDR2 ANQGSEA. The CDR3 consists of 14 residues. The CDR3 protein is CSVEDRGRADGYTF. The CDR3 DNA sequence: TGCAGCGTTGAGGACAGGGGGCGCGCTGATGGCTACACCTTC.

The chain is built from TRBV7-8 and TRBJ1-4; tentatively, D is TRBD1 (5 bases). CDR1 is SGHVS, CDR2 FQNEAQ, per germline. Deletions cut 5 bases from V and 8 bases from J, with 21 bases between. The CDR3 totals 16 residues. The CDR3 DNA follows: TGTGCCAGCAGCCCTCGAGGGTGGACATTCGAAGAAAAACTGTTTTTT. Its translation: CASSPRGWTFEEKLFF.

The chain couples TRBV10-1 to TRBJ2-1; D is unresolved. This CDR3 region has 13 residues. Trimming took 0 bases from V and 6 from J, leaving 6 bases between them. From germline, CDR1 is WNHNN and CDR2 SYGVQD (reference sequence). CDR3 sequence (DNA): TGCGCCAGCAGTGAGTCGGCCACCAATGAGCAGTTCTTC. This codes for CASSESATNEQFF.